The clone carrying this T cell receptor (beta chain) was observed once. Its antigen is not identified. The data were obtained in a study of CD8 T cells in ankylosing spondylitis. General study results and limits: Typical of ankylosing spondylitis blood, it appeared, was a TCR beta motif of eight highly homologous variants. Reactive arthritis synovial fluid and blood were previously reported to contain some motif variants.

Quantitative 5'-RACE with molecular barcodes generated TCR beta libraries. TCRdb analysed the 5' RACE reads with MiXCR anew, one entry per CDR3 protein. In the table there are a few hundred thousand distinct CDR3 sequences, around 24% of which are singletons. This clonotype originated in a male donor with ankylosing spondylitis. The source material was blood, either unsorted or a sorted T cell fraction (not recorded which).

CDR3 in amino acids: CASRTSGRADEQFF. The CDR3 nucleotides are TGTGCCAGCAGGACTAGCGGGAGGGCCGATGAGCAGTTCTTC. The rearrangement uses TRBV6-1 and TRBJ2-1; 14 bases are shared with TRBD2. V lost 6 bases and J lost 8; bases outside the gene matches: 3. Looked up from germline, CDR1 is MNHNS and CDR2 is SASEGT. This CDR3 has 14 amino acids.